This T cell receptor (beta chain) was documented in a study of early T cells in non-severe SARS-CoV-2 infection. Study-level results: Private and CD4 specificities were missed by VDJdb matching, which favored anti-spike CD8 responses.

This clonotype was seen many times. What it binds is unknown. From the 5' RACE reads, TCRdb called clonotypes with MiXCR, one entry per CDR3 protein. The table lists fewer than 80,000 distinct CDR3 sequences, more than 3.5% of them singletons. Source: whole blood, taken at baseline. The clonotype was recovered from an adult who was a healthcare worker with PCR-confirmed SARS-CoV-2 infection or an uninfected control (not recorded which). The donor label of this sample is uncertain.

The CDR3 reads CASSMPSGGDTDTQYF. In DNA, the CDR3 is TGTGCCAGTAGTATGCCTAGCGGGGGTGATACAGATACGCAGTATTTT. This chain links TRBV19 with TRBJ2-3; 10 bases are a match to TRBD2. The CDR3 has 16 amino acids. Looked up from germline, CDR1 is LNHDA and CDR2 is SQIVND (reference sequence). V lost 3 bases to trimming and J lost 3 bases; unmatched junction nucleotides: 6.